The rows below give T cell receptor beta chains drawn from one sample of a study of cytotoxic CD8 clonotypes in ibrutinib-treated CLL. The table came from immunoSEQ multiplex PCR; TCRdb's copy has only in-frame clones and leaves some out. The table includes about 92,000 clones, over 60% detected once. The starting material was PBMCs, obtained after 24 months of ibrutinib treatment. Receptor source: a human donor with chronic lymphocytic leukemia. Both conserved end residues are part of each CDR3. The D gene is left open where the match is weak. Rows may omit the clone size; those that give it use once, few, many or a size class.

v_call	clone_size	j_call	d_call	cdr3_aa	cdr3_nt
TRBV4-3	.	TRBJ2-1	TRBD1	CASSQDRGGTGGRNEQFF	TGCGCCAGCAGCCAAGATAGGGGCGGGACAGGGGGGAGGAATGAGCAGTTCTTC
TRBV4-1	.	TRBJ2-1	.	CASSQDSRPSSYNEQFF	TGCGCCAGCAGCCAAGATTCAAGACCCAGCTCCTACAATGAGCAGTTCTTC
TRBV9	.	TRBJ2-1	TRBD2	CASSVGLAGGRLDEQFF	TGTGCCAGCAGCGTTGGACTAGCGGGGGGGCGGCTAGATGAGCAGTTCTTC
TRBV6-4	.	TRBJ1-1	TRBD1	CASSDSGQGITEAFF	TGTGCCAGCAGTGACTCCGGACAGGGGATCACTGAAGCTTTCTTT
TRBV7-3	few	TRBJ1-1	.	CASSQTRNTEAFF	TGTGCCAGCAGCCAAACTCGGAACACTGAAGCTTTCTTT
TRBV7-2	few	TRBJ2-3	.	CASSPNLYGAGTDTQYF	TGTGCCAGCAGCCCGAACCTATATGGGGCAGGCACAGATACGCAGTATTTT
TRBV7-9	.	TRBJ2-3	.	CASSSTITDTQYF	TGTGCCAGCAGCTCCACTATCACAGATACGCAGTATTTT
TRBV7-2	few	TRBJ1-4	TRBD1	CASSSRQGATNEKLFF	TGTGCCAGCAGCTCGAGACAGGGGGCAACTAATGAAAAACTGTTTTTT
TRBV20-1	.	TRBJ2-7	TRBD2	CSAPSGYEQYF	TGCAGTGCCCCTAGCGGGTACGAGCAGTACTTC
TRBV9	.	TRBJ2-2	.	CASSGPPTNTGELFF	TGTGCCAGCAGCGGCCCGCCGACTAACACCGGGGAGCTGTTTTTT
TRBV28	.	TRBJ2-1	TRBD2	CASSLSASGHYNEQFF	TGTGCCAGCAGTTTATCGGCTAGCGGGCACTACAATGAGCAGTTCTTC
TRBV11-2	.	TRBJ2-3	.	CASSLDPSAIRYF	TGTGCCAGCAGCTTAGATCCTAGCGCGATAAGGTATTTT
TRBV6-4	.	TRBJ2-3	.	CASSPQGGRTDTQYF	TGTGCCAGCAGTCCCCAGGGTGGTAGGACAGATACGCAGTATTTT
TRBV5-1	.	TRBJ2-5	TRBD2	CASSLIGGGFQETQYF	TGCGCCAGCAGCTTGATCGGCGGGGGGTTTCAAGAGACCCAGTACTTC
TRBV5-5	.	TRBJ1-1	TRBD1	CASSLRTGGYTEAFF	TGTGCCAGCAGCTTACGGACAGGGGGCTACACTGAAGCTTTCTTT
TRBV6-5	.	TRBJ2-2	TRBD2	CASSSTGTSDTGELFF	TGTGCCAGCAGTTCGACGGGGACTAGCGACACCGGGGAGCTGTTTTTT
TRBV2	.	TRBJ1-4	TRBD1	CASRATGVGEKLFF	TGTGCCAGCAGGGCGACAGGGGTGGGTGAAAAACTGTTTTTT
TRBV27	.	TRBJ2-1	.	CASSYSQGPAYNEQFF	TGTGCCAGCAGTTACTCGCAGGGACCAGCTTACAATGAGCAGTTCTTC
TRBV2	.	TRBJ2-5	.	CASRQAQETQYF	TGTGCCAGCAGACAGGCCCAAGAGACCCAGTACTTC
TRBV7-2	.	TRBJ1-5	TRBD1	CASSNGDRVSNQPQHF	TGTGCCAGCAGCAACGGGGACAGGGTGAGCAATCAGCCCCAGCATTTT
TRBV5-1	.	TRBJ1-4	TRBD1	CASSLGGTDEKLFF	TGCGCCAGCAGCTTGGGCGGGACAGATGAAAAACTGTTTTTT
TRBV4-1	large	TRBJ2-7	.	CASSQEGTVSYEQYF	TGCGCCAGCAGCCAAGAAGGGACGGTCTCCTACGAGCAGTACTTC